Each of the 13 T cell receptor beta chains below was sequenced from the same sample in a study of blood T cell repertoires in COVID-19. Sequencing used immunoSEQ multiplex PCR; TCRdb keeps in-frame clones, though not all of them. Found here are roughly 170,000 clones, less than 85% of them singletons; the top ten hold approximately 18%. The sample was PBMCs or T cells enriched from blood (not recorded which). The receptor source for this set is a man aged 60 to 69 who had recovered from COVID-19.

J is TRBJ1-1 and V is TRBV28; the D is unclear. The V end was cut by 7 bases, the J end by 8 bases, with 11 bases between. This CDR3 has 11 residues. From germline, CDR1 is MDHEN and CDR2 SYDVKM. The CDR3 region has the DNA TGTGCCAGCACTGAGGCAAGGGAAGCTTTCTTT. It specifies CASTEAREAFF.

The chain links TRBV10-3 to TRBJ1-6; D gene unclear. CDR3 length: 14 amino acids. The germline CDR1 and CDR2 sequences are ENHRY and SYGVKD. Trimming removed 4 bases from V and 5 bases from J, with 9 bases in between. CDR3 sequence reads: CAISADGDNSPLHF. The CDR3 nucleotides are TGTGCCATCAGTGCGGACGGGGATAATTCACCCCTCCACTTT.

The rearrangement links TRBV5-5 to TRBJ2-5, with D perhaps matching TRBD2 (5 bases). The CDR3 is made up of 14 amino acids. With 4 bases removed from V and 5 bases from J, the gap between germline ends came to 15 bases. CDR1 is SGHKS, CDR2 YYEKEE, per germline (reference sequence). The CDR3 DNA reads TGTGCCAGCAGCCGCGGAGGTCTAGGGGAGACCCAGTACTTC. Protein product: CASSRGGLGETQYF. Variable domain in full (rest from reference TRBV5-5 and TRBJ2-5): DAGVTQSPTHLIKTRGQQVTLRCSPISGHKSVSWYQQVLGQGPQFIFQYYEKEERGRGNFPDRFSARQFPNYSSELNVNALLLGDSALYLCASSRGGLGETQYFGPGTRLLVL.

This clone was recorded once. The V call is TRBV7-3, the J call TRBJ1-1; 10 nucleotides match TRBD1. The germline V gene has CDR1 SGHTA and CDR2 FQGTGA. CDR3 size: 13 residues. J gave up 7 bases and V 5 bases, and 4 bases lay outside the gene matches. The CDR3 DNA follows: TGTGCCAGCAGCGAGTGGGACAGGGGTGAAGCTTTCTTT. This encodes CASSEWDRGEAFF.

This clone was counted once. In DNA form, the CDR3 reads TGCGCCAGCAGCCTCAGGGGACAGAACTATGGCTACACCTTC. Translated, it gives CASSLRGQNYGYTF. The V and J genes are TRBV5-1 and TRBJ1-2; 7 nucleotides agree with TRBD1. This CDR3 has 14 residues. CDR1 is SGHRS, CDR2 YFSETQ, per germline. The trim removed 4 bases at V and 2 bases at J, leaving 5 bases unmatched.

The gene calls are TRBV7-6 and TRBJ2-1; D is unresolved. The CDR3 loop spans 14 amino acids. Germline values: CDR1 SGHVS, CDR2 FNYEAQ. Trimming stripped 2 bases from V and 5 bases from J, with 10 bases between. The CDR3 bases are TGTGCCAGCAGCTTATACCGCGGCCACAATGAGCAGTTCTTC. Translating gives CASSLYRGHNEQFF. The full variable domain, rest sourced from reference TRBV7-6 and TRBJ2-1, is GAGVSQSPRYKVTKRGQDVALRCDPISGHVSLYWYRQALGQGPEFLTYFNYEAQQDKSGLPNDRFSAERPEGSISTLTIQRTEQRDSAMYRCASSLYRGHNEQFFGPGTRLTVL.

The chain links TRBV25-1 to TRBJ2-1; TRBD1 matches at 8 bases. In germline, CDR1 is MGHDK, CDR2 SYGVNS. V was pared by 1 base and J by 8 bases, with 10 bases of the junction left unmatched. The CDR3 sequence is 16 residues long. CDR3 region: CASSELGQGAFDEQFF. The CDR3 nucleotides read TGTGCCAGCAGTGAATTGGGGCAGGGGGCTTTCGATGAGCAGTTCTTC.

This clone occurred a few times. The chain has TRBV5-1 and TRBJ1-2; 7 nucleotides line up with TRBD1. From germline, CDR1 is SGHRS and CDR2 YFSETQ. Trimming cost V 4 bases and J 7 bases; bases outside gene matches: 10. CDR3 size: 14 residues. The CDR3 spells CASSAGQDGRGYTF. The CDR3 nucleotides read TGCGCCAGCAGCGCCGGACAGGATGGTCGTGGCTACACCTTC.

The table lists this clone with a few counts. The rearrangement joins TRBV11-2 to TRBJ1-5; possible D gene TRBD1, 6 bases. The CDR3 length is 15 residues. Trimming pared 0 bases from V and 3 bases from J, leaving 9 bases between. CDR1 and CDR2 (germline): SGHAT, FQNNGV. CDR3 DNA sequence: TGTGCCAGCAGCTTAGATGGGGACAACAATCAGCCCCAGCATTTT. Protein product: CASSLDGDNNQPQHF.

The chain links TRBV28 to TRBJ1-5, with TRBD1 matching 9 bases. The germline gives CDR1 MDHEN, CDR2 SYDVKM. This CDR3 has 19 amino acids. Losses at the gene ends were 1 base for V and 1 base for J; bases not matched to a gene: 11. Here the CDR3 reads CASSLFRDRVIKSNQPQHF. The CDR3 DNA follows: TGTGCCAGCAGTTTATTCCGGGACAGGGTCATCAAGAGCAATCAGCCCCAGCATTTT.

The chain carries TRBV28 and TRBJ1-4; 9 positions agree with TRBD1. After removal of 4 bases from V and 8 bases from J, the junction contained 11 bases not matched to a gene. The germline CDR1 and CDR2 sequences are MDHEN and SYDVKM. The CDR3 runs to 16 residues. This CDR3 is CASSSQKQGAREKLFF. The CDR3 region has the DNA TGTGCCAGCAGTTCTCAGAAACAGGGGGCCCGAGAAAAACTGTTTTTT. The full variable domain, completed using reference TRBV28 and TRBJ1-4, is DVKVTQSSRYLVKRTGEKVFLECVQDMDHENMFWYRQDPGLGLRLIYFSYDVKMKEKGDIPEGYSVSREKKERFSLILESASTNQTSMYLCASSSQKQGAREKLFFGSGTQLSVL.

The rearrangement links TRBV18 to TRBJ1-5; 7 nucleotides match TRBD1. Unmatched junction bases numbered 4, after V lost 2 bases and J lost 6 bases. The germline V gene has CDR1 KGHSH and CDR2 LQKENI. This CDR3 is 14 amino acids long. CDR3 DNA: TGTGCCAGCTCACCAGACAGGGTGGGTCAGCCCCAGCATTTT. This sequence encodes CASSPDRVGQPQHF.

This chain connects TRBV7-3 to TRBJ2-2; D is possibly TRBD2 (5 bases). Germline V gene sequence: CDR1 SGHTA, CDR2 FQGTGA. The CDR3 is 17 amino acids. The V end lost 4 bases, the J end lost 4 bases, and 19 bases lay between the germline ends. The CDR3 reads CASSSYGLYSSTGELFF. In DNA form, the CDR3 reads TGTGCCAGCAGCTCGTACGGACTGTACAGCAGCACCGGGGAGCTGTTTTTT.